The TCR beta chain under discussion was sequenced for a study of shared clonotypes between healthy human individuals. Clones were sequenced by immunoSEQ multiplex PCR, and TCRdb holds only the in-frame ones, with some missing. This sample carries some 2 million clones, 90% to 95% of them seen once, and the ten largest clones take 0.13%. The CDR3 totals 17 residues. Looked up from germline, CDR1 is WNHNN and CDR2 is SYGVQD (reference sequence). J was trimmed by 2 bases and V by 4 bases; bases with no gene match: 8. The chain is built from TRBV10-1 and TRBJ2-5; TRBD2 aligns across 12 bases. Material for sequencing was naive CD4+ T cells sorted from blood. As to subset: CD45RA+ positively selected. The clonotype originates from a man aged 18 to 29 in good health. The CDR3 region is CASSARTSGMGQETQYF. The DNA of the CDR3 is TGCGCCAGCAGTGCGAGGACTAGCGGGATGGGTCAAGAGACCCAGTACTTC.